The TCR beta chain described here comes from a study of T-cell reconstitution after alpha-beta-depleted transplantation in children. Germline V lookup: CDR1 SGHRS, CDR2 YFSETQ. V was pared by 1 base and J by 2 bases, with 3 bases of the junction left unmatched. The CDR3 covers 16 residues. Library preparation (for TCRbeta) was performed with unique molecular identifiers. TCRdb used MiXCR to reprocess the PCR reads, holding one entry per CDR3 protein. The sample includes a few hundred thousand distinct CDR3 sequences, roughly 14% seen only once; the top ten take approximately 4.3%. In its sample, this clonotype was seen many times.

V and J are TRBV5-1 and TRBJ2-3, with TRBD2 matching 11 bases. This TCR came from a human donor who donated a stem cell graft to a child with Fanconi anemia. The specimen comprised PBMCs, sampled from the stem cell graft. CDR3 residues: CASSLSSGGITDTQYF. CDR3 nucleotides: TGCGCCAGCAGCTTGTCTAGCGGGGGGATCACAGATACGCAGTATTTT.